This T cell receptor (beta chain) was sequenced in a study of cytomegalovirus exposure and HLA in healthy donors. Findings and caveats of the study: One variant, a missense change in DCLRE1C, was linked in a later analysis to TCR beta V- and J-gene trimming. A previous analysis found most TCR beta V segments productive roughly 90% or roughly 30% of the time. Certain indistinguishable V segments, among them TRBV6-2 and TRBV6-3, were excluded.

With respect to this clone: Antigen specificity is unknown.

With 60 Vbeta and 13 Jbeta primers, the PCR was carried out. Profiled with immunoSEQ multiplex PCR; TCRdb holds only in-frame clones, not every one. The table lists some 160,000 clones, around 86% of them singletons, with 2% to 2.5% in the top ten. Nominally healthy donors provided the samples, though records likely missed some immune exposures. This CDR3 region has 14 residues. Germline CDR1 and CDR2: MNHEY and SMNVEV (reference sequence). The ends lost 7 bases at V and 2 bases at J; junction bases unmatched: 5. The chain is built from TRBV27 and TRBJ2-1, with 7 bases identical to TRBD1. The sequenced material came from PBMCs. This TCR derives from a male donor in good health and CMV-seronegative. CDR3 residues: CASKVTGTYNEQFF. DNA of the CDR3: TGTGCCAGCAAAGTGACAGGGACCTACAATGAGCAGTTCTTC.